The 30 T cell receptor beta chains reported below all come from one sample, sequenced in a study. TCRdb fed the 5' RACE reads into MiXCR, producing one record per CDR3 protein. The sample shows approximately 60,000 distinct CDR3 sequences, approximately 22% of them seen only once. Specimen: memory CD4+ T cells sorted from a lymph node. Stated subset: memory CD4+ T cells, CD4+CD45RO+CD25-. The receptor set was obtained from a female donor with breast cancer.

Concerning this clonotype itself: Because the CDR3 is missing its conserved closing phenylalanine or tryptophan, this is likely a read error. The V and J genes are TRBV20-1 and TRBJ1-2, with unresolved D. There are 15 residues in the CDR3. Looked up from germline, CDR1 is DFQATT and CDR2 is SNEGSKA (reference sequence). Trimming removed 0 bases from V and 4 bases from J, with 15 bases in between. The CDR3 DNA sequence: TGCAGTGCTAGAGATCCCCTTCCCGAGACCTATGGCTACACCCTC. Protein sequence: CSARDPLPETYGYTL.

The sample holds a few counts of this clonotype. This chain's CDR3 is CASSLTKDGDTQYF. DNA for the CDR3: TGTGCCAGCAGCTTGACGAAAGACGGAGATACGCAGTATTTT. The chain uses TRBV7-2 and TRBJ2-3; D unresolved. In germline, CDR1 is SGHTA, CDR2 FQGNSA. V was shortened by 3 bases and J by 5 bases, with 12 bases between the two germline ends. CDR3 size: 14 residues. Together with reference TRBV7-2 and TRBJ2-3, the CDR3 gives the full variable domain: GAGVSQSPSNKVTEKGKDVELRCDPISGHTALYWYRQSLGQGLEFLIYFQGNSAPDKSGLPSDRFSAERTGGSVSTLTIQRTQQEDSAVYLCASSLTKDGDTQYFGPGTRLTVL.

This clonotype has ten or more counts. CDR3 bases: TGTGCCAGCGGCTCCCCCAGGTTCTACGAGCAGTACTTC. Its protein is CASGSPRFYEQYF. This chain uses TRBV12-3 or TRBV12-4 with TRBJ2-7; no clear D. The germline V and J ends were trimmed by 8 bases and 3 bases, with 14 bases remaining between them. The CDR3 is 13 residues long.

This clonotype was seen many times. The rearrangement uses TRBV6-2 or TRBV6-3 and TRBJ2-1; D gene uncertain. The CDR3 is 13 amino acids. CDR1 is MNHEY and CDR2 is SVGEGT in the germline V gene. V dropped 8 bases and J dropped 6 bases, with 14 bases sitting between them. The CDR3 spells CASLSEWGNEQFF. The CDR3 DNA is TGTGCCAGCCTATCGGAGTGGGGCAATGAGCAGTTCTTC.

This clonotype occurred a few times. V usage is TRBV7-9 and J usage is TRBJ2-7; perhaps TRBD1 as D (6 bases). CDR3 size: 11 residues. V lost 5 bases, J lost 6 bases, and 8 bases lay in between. Looked up from germline, CDR1 is SEHNR and CDR2 is FQNEAQ (reference sequence). CDR3 sequence: CASSLRGEQYF. In DNA, the CDR3 is TGTGCCAGCAGCCTCAGGGGCGAGCAGTACTTC. The full variable domain, with the rest looked up from reference TRBV7-9 and TRBJ2-7, is DTGVSQNPRHKITKRGQNVTFRCDPISEHNRLYWYRQTLGQGPEFLTYFQNEAQLEKSRLLSDRFSAERPKGSFSTLEIQRTEQGDSAMYLCASSLRGEQYFGPGTRLTVT.

This clonotype was recorded at least ten times. V is TRBV5-1 and J is TRBJ1-5, with D possibly matching TRBD1 (5 bases). The ends were cut back, 4 bases at V and 3 bases at J, with 11 bases in the middle. The CDR3 totals 14 residues. In germline, CDR1 is SGHRS, CDR2 YFSETQ. The DNA for the CDR3 is TGCGCCAGCAGCCCGGGGGACCCCAATCAGCCCCAGCATTTT. Its protein product is CASSPGDPNQPQHF.

This clonotype was seen ten or more times. The chain couples TRBV6-5 to TRBJ2-3, with TRBD1 matching 9 bases. The CDR3 is made up of 14 amino acids. Trimming removed 4 bases from V and 7 bases from J; junction bases left unmatched: 6. Germline-derived CDR1 and CDR2 are MNHEY and SVGAGI. CDR3 DNA sequence: TGTGCCAGCAGTTCCCCGGGACAGGGATATACGCAGTATTTT. Translation: CASSSPGQGYTQYF.

This clonotype appeared a few times. The chain combines TRBV6-5 with TRBJ1-5; 7 nucleotides match TRBD1. Trimming removed 0 bases from V and 5 bases from J; junction bases left unmatched: 1. Per the germline V gene, CDR1 is MNHEY and CDR2 is SVGAGI. The CDR3 is 14 amino acids. The CDR3 reads CASSYSGGDQPQHF. CDR3 DNA sequence: TGTGCCAGCAGTTACTCAGGGGGCGATCAGCCCCAGCATTTT.

This clonotype has at least ten counts. The chain joins TRBV7-9 to TRBJ1-1; 8 bases line up with TRBD1. V gave up 5 bases and J gave up 1 base; unmatched junction bases: 3. CDR1 and CDR2 from the germline V gene are SEHNR and FQNEAQ (reference sequence). This CDR3 region has 14 residues. The CDR3 is CASSQQGGNTEAFF. CDR3 bases: TGTGCCAGCAGCCAACAGGGGGGGAACACTGAAGCTTTCTTT.

This clonotype occurred a few times. The J gene is TRBJ2-7, the V gene TRBV5-5; 8 nucleotides match TRBD1. Trimming at V came to 1 base and at J to 5 bases, leaving 11 bases not matched to a gene. Germline loops: CDR1 SGHKS, CDR2 YYEKEE (reference sequence). The CDR3 consists of 16 residues. The DNA of the CDR3 is TGTGCCAGCAGCTTGTTTCTAGGACAGGGTAGCCACGAGCAGTACTTC. Protein product: CASSLFLGQGSHEQYF.

This clonotype has more than one count but fewer than ten. The V call is TRBV18, the J call TRBJ1-3; no reliable D call. CDR3 length: 15 residues. V lost 2 bases to trimming and J lost 4 bases, with 12 bases between them. CDR1 and CDR2 from the germline V gene are KGHSH and LQKENI. CDR3 coding DNA: TGTGCCAGCTCACCAGAATCCTGGGCGGGAAACACCATATATTTT. Its protein product is CASSPESWAGNTIYF.

This clonotype was detected a few times. The J gene is TRBJ2-7, the V gene TRBV7-2; possibly TRBD1 for D (5 bases). Deletions cut 2 bases from V and 3 bases from J, with 14 bases between. The CDR3 loop spans 15 amino acids. Looked up from germline, CDR1 is SGHTA and CDR2 is FQGNSA. CDR3 bases: TGTGCCAGCAGCTTACTGGGGCAAAGATACTACGAGCAGTACTTC. Its translation: CASSLLGQRYYEQYF. Filled out from reference TRBV7-2 and TRBJ2-7, the complete variable domain reads GAGVSQSPSNKVTEKGKDVELRCDPISGHTALYWYRQSLGQGLEFLIYFQGNSAPDKSGLPSDRFSAERTGGSVSTLTIQRTQQEDSAVYLCASSLLGQRYYEQYFGPGTRLTVT.

The rearrangement joins TRBV7-2 to TRBJ2-7; 10 bases map to TRBD2. The CDR3 covers 14 residues. CDR1 SGHTA and CDR2 FQGNSA come from the germline V gene. With 2 bases clipped from V and 7 bases from J, the junction kept 5 bases outside the gene matches. CDR3 region: CASSLSSGGGEQYF. Written as DNA, the CDR3 is TGTGCCAGCAGCTTATCTAGCGGGGGTGGTGAGCAGTACTTC.

V gene TRBV19 combines with J gene TRBJ1-6, with TRBD1 identical over 7 bases. With V trimmed by 6 bases and J by 5 bases, 7 bases remained unmatched. This CDR3 region has 15 residues. Germline values: CDR1 LNHDA, CDR2 SQIVND (reference sequence). The CDR3 region has the DNA TGTGCCAGTAGCTCGACCGGGACAGATAATTCACCCCTCCACTTT. It encodes CASSSTGTDNSPLHF.

Concerning this clonotype itself: Compared with germline, one end of the junction differs, possibly owing to a read error. The chain uses TRBV10-3 and TRBJ1-2, with TRBD1 matching 7 bases. Germline V gene data show CDR1 as ENHRY and CDR2 as SYGVKD. The CDR3 extends over 15 amino acids. The CDR3 is CAISAGGPLFYGHTF. CDR3 sequence (DNA): TGTGCCATCAGTGCAGGGGGGCCGCTTTTCTATGGCCACACCTTC.

This clonotype has at least ten counts. The CDR3 reads CSVRREFNTEAFF. The CDR3 DNA sequence: TGCAGCGTCAGGAGGGAATTCAACACTGAAGCTTTCTTT. The J gene is TRBJ1-1, the V gene TRBV29-1; no clear D gene. Per the germline V gene, CDR1 is SQVTM and CDR2 is ANQGSEA. This CDR3 is 13 amino acids long. Trimming took 6 bases from V and 2 from J, leaving 13 bases between them.

This clonotype occurred a few times. The chain employs TRBV27 and TRBJ2-7; D is perhaps TRBD2 (6 bases). V was cut by 6 bases and J by 1 base, with 16 bases left in between. The CDR3 is 15 residues long. The germline V gene encodes CDR1 MNHEY and CDR2 SMNVEV (reference sequence). The CDR3 region is CASSPLGGKSYEQYF. CDR3 sequence (DNA): TGTGCCAGCAGCCCTCTAGGCGGGAAATCCTACGAGCAGTACTTC.

This sequence joins TRBV20-1 and TRBJ2-3, with D unclear. The germline V and J ends were trimmed by 0 bases and 7 bases, with 5 bases remaining between them. CDR3 length: 11 amino acids. The germline V gene has CDR1 DFQATT and CDR2 SNEGSKA (reference sequence). The CDR3 reads CSARDTNTQYF. In nucleotides, the CDR3 is TGCAGTGCTAGAGATACGAATACGCAGTATTTT.

This clonotype has at least ten counts. The genes are TRBV7-3 and TRBJ2-7, with a tentative D call TRBD2 (5 bases). CDR3 length equals 14 residues. The germline gives CDR1 SGHTA, CDR2 FQGTGA. Trimming pared 6 bases from V and 2 bases from J, leaving 14 bases between. The CDR3 DNA sequence: TGTGCCAGCAGTTCAGGACTTGGGACCTACGAGCAGTACTTC. Translation: CASSSGLGTYEQYF.

For this clonotype: This may be a read error, as it is one base from a much larger clone. V gene TRBV5-1 combines with J gene TRBJ1-2; D possibly corresponds to TRBD1 (5 bases). V was clipped by 1 base and J by 4 bases, with 14 bases between them. This CDR3 spans 15 amino acids. Germline-derived CDR1 and CDR2 are SGHRS and YFSETQ. The CDR3 protein is CASSLSGRASYGYTF. CDR3 nucleotides: TGCGCCAGCAGCTTGTCGGGACGGGCGAGCTATGGCTACACCTTC.

This clonotype was counted only a few times. The chain couples TRBV5-1 to TRBJ1-2; no clear D. CDR1 is SGHRS, CDR2 YFSETQ, per germline. The V end was cut by 0 bases, the J end by 7 bases, with 16 bases between. This CDR3 has 15 amino acids. The DNA for the CDR3 is TGCGCCAGCAGCTTGGGCTTAGCAGGCGGAGGTGGCTACACCTTC. Translated: CASSLGLAGGGGYTF.

This clonotype was observed a few times. The chain employs TRBV4-2 and TRBJ2-3; no clear D. In germline, CDR1 is LGHNA, CDR2 YNFKEQ. Deletions cut 1 base from V and 0 bases from J, with 14 bases between. This CDR3 contains 17 residues. CDR3 sequence: CASSQGNAAYSTDTQYF. The CDR3, as DNA: TGTGCCAGCAGCCAAGGGAACGCGGCGTACAGCACAGATACGCAGTATTTT.

With respect to this clonotype: A read error is possible here, since a much larger clone lies one base away. This rearrangement joins TRBV20-1 to TRBJ2-7; tentative D call: TRBD2 (5 bases). Per the germline V gene, CDR1 is DFQATT and CDR2 is SNEGSKA (reference sequence). The V end lost 3 bases, the J end lost 2 bases, and 17 bases lay between the germline ends. This CDR3 is 15 amino acids long. The CDR3 reads CSASPLIAMTYEQYF. CDR3 nucleotide sequence: TGCAGTGCTAGCCCGCTCATAGCGATGACCTACGAGCAGTACTTC.

This clonotype was observed a few times. V usage is TRBV27 and J usage is TRBJ1-2, with D unclear. Germline lookup yields CDR1 MNHEY and CDR2 SMNVEV (reference sequence). The V end was cut by 3 bases, the J end by 8 bases, with 13 bases between. The CDR3 covers 13 residues. The CDR3 region has the DNA TGTGCCAGCAGTTTCAAAGGATTGGTAGGCTACACCTTC. Protein: CASSFKGLVGYTF.

This clonotype has just a few counts. The V and J genes are TRBV29-1 and TRBJ2-2; maybe TRBD2 (5 bases). V lost 0 bases and J lost 4, with 12 bases in between. This CDR3 has 15 residues. Germline CDR1 is SQVTM and CDR2 is ANQGSEA. CDR3 coding DNA: TGCAGCGTTGAAGAGGTCACTAGTATCACCGGGGAGCTGTTTTTT. This encodes CSVEEVTSITGELFF.

Ten or more counts support this clonotype. The chain carries TRBV6-2 or TRBV6-3 and TRBJ1-1; D perhaps matches TRBD1 (5 bases). Germline assignment: CDR1 MNHEY and CDR2 SVGEGT. The CDR3 length is 16 residues. The V gene lost 7 bases and the J gene lost 1 base, with 19 bases spanning the gap. The CDR3 region is CASTSARGPGNTEAFF. In DNA, the CDR3 is TGTGCCAGCACCTCCGCTCGGGGCCCAGGGAACACTGAAGCTTTCTTT.

This clonotype showed up many times. J is TRBJ2-1 and V is TRBV7-9; D not certain. Per germline, CDR1 SEHNR and CDR2 FQNEAQ (reference sequence). Trimming removed 2 bases from V and 4 bases from J, with 9 bases in between. The CDR3 consists of 14 residues. The CDR3 protein is CASSLSGQYNEQFF. In nucleotides, the CDR3 is TGTGCCAGCAGCTTAAGTGGGCAGTACAATGAGCAGTTCTTC.

This clonotype was observed once. Just one base apart from a much larger clone, this may be a read error. The chain employs TRBV5-4 and TRBJ2-5; 7 bases are a match to TRBD1. The CDR3 totals 15 residues. Germline CDR1 reads SGHNT; CDR2 reads YYREEE (reference sequence). The CDR3 nucleotides are TGTGCCAGCAGCTTGGAAGGGGGCGAAAGTGAGACCCAGTGCTTC. Encoded protein: CASSLEGGESETQCF.

J is TRBJ1-2 and V is TRBV5-1, with D possibly matching TRBD1 (5 bases). This CDR3 comprises 13 residues. The V and J ends lost 1 base and 7 bases respectively, with 11 bases between them. The V gene's germline CDR1 is SGHRS and CDR2 YFSETQ. CDR3 DNA: TGCGCCAGCAGCTTGTCGGGGGAGGGTGGCTACACCTTC. This encodes CASSLSGEGGYTF.

The chain couples TRBV28 to TRBJ2-1; D gene ambiguous. Trimming took off 4 bases at V and 4 bases at J, with 14 bases between the two ends. This CDR3 spans 15 amino acids. Germline lookup yields CDR1 MDHEN and CDR2 SYDVKM. The CDR3 region is CASSYRTNLYNEQFF. CDR3 bases: TGTGCCAGCAGTTACAGAACCAACTTGTACAATGAGCAGTTCTTC.